This entry lists 29 T cell receptor beta chains sequenced from one sample in a study of CD8 T cells in ankylosing spondylitis. From the 5' RACE reads, TCRdb called clonotypes with MiXCR, one entry per CDR3 protein. The data show a few hundred thousand distinct CDR3 sequences, around 18% seen once. Sequencing used blood, either unsorted or a sorted T cell fraction (not recorded which). These receptors all come from a male donor with ankylosing spondylitis or in good health (not recorded which).

This chain joins TRBV28 and TRBJ2-5, with TRBD1 identical over 8 bases. The CDR3 is made up of 16 amino acids. The V and J ends lost 5 bases and 0 bases, in that order; junction bases with no gene match: 8. CDR1 and CDR2 from the germline V gene are MDHEN and SYDVKM. The CDR3 spells CASSQRTGLNQETQYF. CDR3 coding DNA: TGTGCCAGCAGTCAGCGGACAGGGCTAAACCAAGAGACCCAGTACTTC.

The table lists this clonotype with a few counts. The J gene is TRBJ2-1, the V gene TRBV7-6; D is undetermined. V dropped 4 bases and J dropped 10 bases, with 11 bases sitting between them. This CDR3 has 12 residues. The germline gives CDR1 SGHVS, CDR2 FNYEAQ. Written as DNA, the CDR3 is TGTGCCAGCAGCTCGCGGACGGAAGAGCAGTTCTTC. Its protein is CASSSRTEEQFF.

The chain carries TRBV5-1 and TRBJ2-1, with 8 bases aligning to TRBD2. The V gene's germline CDR1 is SGHRS and CDR2 YFSETQ. J gave up 10 bases and V 2 bases, and 5 bases lay outside the gene matches. The CDR3 is made up of 13 amino acids. CDR3 in DNA: TGCGCCAGCAGCTTCCTGGCGGGGGGCGAGCAGTTCTTC. It specifies CASSFLAGGEQFF.

The chain uses TRBV29-1 and TRBJ2-6; D tentatively fits TRBD1 or TRBD2 (5 bases each). The CDR3 is 15 residues long. Germline lookup yields CDR1 SQVTM and CDR2 ANQGSEA. Deletions cut 4 bases from V and 0 bases from J, with 10 bases between. The CDR3 protein is CSVAIGGSGANVLTF. The CDR3 bases are TGCAGCGTTGCAATTGGGGGCTCTGGGGCCAACGTCCTGACTTTC. Together with reference TRBV29-1 and TRBJ2-6, the CDR3 gives the full variable domain: SAVISQKPSRDICQRGTSLTIQCQVDSQVTMMFWYRQQPGQSLTLIATANQGSEATYESGFVIDKFPISRPNLTFSTLTVSNMSPEDSSIYLCSVAIGGSGANVLTFGAGSRLTVL.

The V call is TRBV14, the J call TRBJ1-4, with TRBD1 matching 9 bases. The trim removed 4 bases at V and 5 bases at J, leaving 8 bases unmatched. The CDR3 has 16 amino acids. Per the germline V gene, CDR1 is SGHDN and CDR2 is FVKESK. CDR3 bases: TGTGCCAGCAGCCCTCGCACAGGGGGCGGGAATGAAAAACTGTTTTTT. The encoded protein is CASSPRTGGGNEKLFF.

This clonotype was seen a handful of times. V is TRBV4-2 and J is TRBJ2-2, with 7 bases lining up with TRBD2. CDR3 length: 17 amino acids. The V and J ends lost 0 bases and 6 bases, in that order; junction bases with no gene match: 10. Germline V gives CDR1 LGHNA, CDR2 YNFKEQ. DNA for the CDR3: TGTGCCAGCAGCCAAGAAGGACTAGTTGGGCGGGCCGGGGAGCTGTTTTTT. Translating gives CASSQEGLVGRAGELFF.

This chain uses TRBV11-2 with TRBJ1-2; D remains unclear. Germline loops: CDR1 SGHAT, CDR2 FQNNGV. This CDR3 spans 12 amino acids. V lost 6 bases to trimming and J lost 11 bases, with 16 bases between them. The CDR3 protein is CASSSLSLRYTF. The CDR3 nucleotides read TGTGCCAGCAGTTCCTTGAGCCTGCGGTACACCTTC.

This clonotype was seen a few times. The chain combines TRBV24-1 with TRBJ2-1, with TRBD1 matching over 10 bases. Per germline, CDR1 KGHDR and CDR2 SFDVKD. The CDR3 is made up of 16 amino acids. Trimming took 4 bases from V and 5 from J; bases not matched to a gene: 7. The CDR3 protein is CATSDLGQGTDNEQFF. The CDR3 nucleotides read TGTGCCACCAGTGACCTGGGACAGGGGACCGACAATGAGCAGTTCTTC.

This clonotype was seen many times. The rearrangement joins TRBV20-1 to TRBJ1-1; D uncertain. Germline assignment: CDR1 DFQATT and CDR2 SNEGSKA (reference sequence). The germline V and J ends were trimmed by 3 bases and 3 bases, with 11 bases remaining between them. CDR3 size: 13 residues. DNA of the CDR3: TGCAGTGCTAGTCGAGGTGGAGACACTGAAGCTTTCTTT. Protein product: CSASRGGDTEAFF.

The rearrangement uses TRBV7-2 and TRBJ1-1, with D possibly TRBD1 on 5 matching bases. V lost 6 bases and J lost 5, with 22 bases in between. CDR1 and CDR2 (germline): SGHTA, FQGNSA. CDR3 size: 16 residues. As DNA, the CDR3 is TGTGCCAGCAGTCCCCTGGGGGGTGAGAGGAGGACTGAAGCTTTCTTT. It is translated as CASSPLGGERRTEAFF.

This clonotype was counted between two and nine times. The rearrangement uses TRBV5-6 and TRBJ1-1, with D possibly matching TRBD1 (6 bases). V was pared by 4 bases and J by 0 bases, with 10 bases between. The length of the CDR3 is 14 residues. CDR1 is SGHDT and CDR2 is YYEEEE in the germline V gene. In DNA, the CDR3 is TGTGCCAGCAGCACCGGGACATTGAACACTGAAGCTTTCTTT. It specifies CASSTGTLNTEAFF.

The chain links TRBV21-1 to TRBJ2-5; TRBD1 reflects the table's D call only, with no check against the DNA. TRBV21-1 constitutes a pseudogene. CDR3 length: 15 residues. CDR3 amino acids: CASRDRDRGRETQYF. CDR3 coding DNA: TGTGCCAGCAGGGACCGGGACAGGGGTCGGGAGACCCAGTACTTC.

The chain has TRBV29-1 and TRBJ2-4, with 13 positions matching TRBD2. This CDR3 comprises 16 residues. The germline CDR1 and CDR2 sequences are SQVTM and ANQGSEA. Trimming removed 5 bases from V and 3 bases from J; junction bases left unmatched: 7. The CDR3 here is CSVFGTSGNDKNIQYF. Written as DNA, the CDR3 is TGCAGCGTTTTCGGGACTAGCGGGAATGACAAAAACATTCAGTACTTC.

This clonotype was seen a few times. The V gene is TRBV20-1, the J gene TRBJ2-1; TRBD2 is a possible D gene (5 bases). The V and J ends lost 0 bases and 0 bases respectively, with 15 bases between them. The CDR3 consists of 17 residues. Germline assignment: CDR1 DFQATT and CDR2 SNEGSKA (reference sequence). CDR3 in amino acids: CSARDRLARSSYNEQFF. The CDR3 DNA is TGCAGTGCTAGAGATCGTCTAGCCCGGAGCTCCTACAATGAGCAGTTCTTC.

The rearrangement links TRBV12-3 or TRBV12-4 to TRBJ1-5, with D unclear. This CDR3 has 16 amino acids. The V and J ends lost 5 bases and 6 bases respectively, with 20 bases between them. The CDR3 coding sequence is TGTGCCAGCAGTCCCTCGGCTAACCTATTTGGTCAGCCCCAGCATTTT. Amino acid sequence: CASSPSANLFGQPQHF.

The gene calls are TRBV20-1 and TRBJ2-3, with 12 bases fitting TRBD1. Germline CDR1 reads DFQATT; CDR2 reads SNEGSKA (reference sequence). Trimming removed 3 bases from V and 3 bases from J; junction bases left unmatched: 7. This CDR3 has 16 residues. CDR3 sequence reads: CSASNRDRGRTDTQYF. Written as DNA, the CDR3 is TGCAGTGCTAGTAACCGGGACAGGGGGCGTACAGATACGCAGTATTTT.

A few counts support this clonotype. V is TRBV20-1 and J is TRBJ2-1, with D possibly being TRBD2 (6 bases). The V and J ends lost 0 bases and 1 base respectively, with 13 bases between them. Germline V gives CDR1 DFQATT, CDR2 SNEGSKA (reference sequence). The CDR3 covers 16 residues. Written as DNA, the CDR3 is TGCAGTGCTAGAGACCAGGAGGGAGGATCCTACAATGAGCAGTTCTTC. Encoded protein: CSARDQEGGSYNEQFF.

The CDR3 nucleotides are TGTGCCAGCAGGATTCGGTCCGGCACTGAAGCTTTCTTT. Residues: CASRIRSGTEAFF. This rearrangement joins TRBV27 to TRBJ1-1; D ambiguous. Trimming took 6 bases from V and 4 from J, leaving 12 bases between them. The CDR3 is 13 amino acids. The germline V gene encodes CDR1 MNHEY and CDR2 SMNVEV (reference sequence).

This clonotype was seen a few times. V gene TRBV29-1 combines with J gene TRBJ2-3; 9 bases fit TRBD1. V was pared by 3 bases and J by 3 bases, with 1 base of the junction left unmatched. This CDR3 contains 13 residues. Germline lookup yields CDR1 SQVTM and CDR2 ANQGSEA. The CDR3 DNA reads as TGCAGCGTTGAGGACAGGGGAACAGATACGCAGTATTTT. Protein sequence: CSVEDRGTDTQYF.

The genes are TRBV10-2 and TRBJ2-2; 7 nucleotides match TRBD2. Germline V CDR1 and CDR2: WSHSY, SAAADI. Trimming cost V 0 bases and J 5 bases; bases outside gene matches: 3. The CDR3 runs to 15 residues. CDR3 bases: TGCGCCAGCAGTGAGTCTGGCGGGAGAACCGGGGAGCTGTTTTTT. This codes for CASSESGGRTGELFF.

This clonotype was counted between two and nine times. The chain combines TRBV28 with TRBJ2-7, with no clear D. Trimming took 5 bases from V and 5 from J, leaving 10 bases between them. CDR1 and CDR2 from the germline V gene are MDHEN and SYDVKM. This CDR3 is 12 amino acids long. The CDR3 DNA is TGTGCCAGCAGTCCCCCTGGCAACGAGCAGTACGTC. As protein: CASSPPGNEQYV.

This clonotype was seen more than once but under ten times. The chain is built from TRBV27 and TRBJ2-6, with 7 bases identical to TRBD1. The germline V gene has CDR1 MNHEY and CDR2 SMNVEV (reference sequence). The ends lost 2 bases at V and 1 base at J; junction bases unmatched: 8. This CDR3 spans 18 amino acids. In DNA form, the CDR3 reads TGTGCCAGCAGTTTAACGCGAGAGACAGGGTCTGGGGCCAACGTCCTGACTTTC. Translation gives CASSLTRETGSGANVLTF.

This clonotype came up many times. The chain recombines TRBV27 with TRBJ1-1, with a possible D match to TRBD1 (6 bases). The germline CDR1 and CDR2 sequences are MNHEY and SMNVEV (reference sequence). The CDR3 sequence is 13 residues long. Trimming cost V 11 bases and J 0 bases, with 13 bases left between them. Here the CDR3 reads CASWDNLNTEAFF. Written as DNA, the CDR3 is TGTGCCTCTTGGGACAACCTGAACACTGAAGCTTTCTTT.

The sample holds a few counts of this clonotype. The junction differs from germline at one of its ends, possibly a read error. The chain has TRBV20-1 and TRBJ1-3; tentatively, D is TRBD1 (5 bases). From germline, CDR1 is DFQATT and CDR2 SNEGSKA (reference sequence). This CDR3 spans 14 amino acids. The CDR3 DNA reads TGCAGTGCTACCGGGACCGAATCTGAAAACACCATATATTTT. It specifies CSATGTESENTIYF.

This clonotype was counted between two and nine times. The CDR3 loop is CATSREPDMNNQPQHF. CDR3 DNA: TGTGCCACCAGCAGAGAACCGGACATGAACAATCAGCCCCAGCATTTT. The chain carries TRBV15 and TRBJ1-5, with a possible D match to TRBD1 (5 bases). The length of the CDR3 is 16 residues. Germline values: CDR1 LNHNV, CDR2 YYDKDF (reference sequence). With 0 bases removed from V and 3 bases from J, the gap between germline ends came to 12 bases.

This clonotype was counted a few times. This chain connects TRBV6-5 to TRBJ1-5; 7 nucleotides agree with TRBD1. The CDR3 length is 18 residues. J was trimmed by 2 bases and V by 0 bases; bases with no gene match: 10. Germline assignment: CDR1 MNHEY and CDR2 SVGAGI. The CDR3 DNA reads as TGTGCCAGCAGTTACTCCTCCCCCCGACAGGGAGGCAATCAGCCCCAGCATTTT. Translated, it gives CASSYSSPRQGGNQPQHF.

The V call is TRBV12-3 or TRBV12-4, the J call TRBJ2-1; no reliable D call. This CDR3 comprises 12 residues. The V end was cut by 2 bases, the J end by 6 bases, with 5 bases between. As DNA, the CDR3 is TGTGCCAGCAGTTTAAGCTCCAATGAGCAGTTCTTC. Amino acid sequence: CASSLSSNEQFF.

This clonotype was seen ten or more times. The chain links TRBV12-3 or TRBV12-4 to TRBJ1-6, with 7 bases aligning to TRBD1. The CDR3 length is 16 residues. The V segment lost 7 bases and the J segment 7 bases; nucleotides outside the gene matches: 13. This CDR3 reads CASTLGGGRPNSPLHF. Here the CDR3 DNA reads TGTGCCAGCACCCTAGGAGGGGGCCGACCCAATTCACCCCTCCACTTT.

The rearrangement links TRBV11-2 to TRBJ2-5; maybe TRBD2 (7 bases). Germline V CDR1 and CDR2: SGHAT, FQNNGV. V lost 9 bases and J lost 5, with 13 bases in between. The CDR3 is made up of 12 amino acids. The CDR3 region is CARGEGGETQYF. In DNA, the CDR3 is TGTGCCAGGGGGGAGGGGGGTGAGACCCAGTACTTC.